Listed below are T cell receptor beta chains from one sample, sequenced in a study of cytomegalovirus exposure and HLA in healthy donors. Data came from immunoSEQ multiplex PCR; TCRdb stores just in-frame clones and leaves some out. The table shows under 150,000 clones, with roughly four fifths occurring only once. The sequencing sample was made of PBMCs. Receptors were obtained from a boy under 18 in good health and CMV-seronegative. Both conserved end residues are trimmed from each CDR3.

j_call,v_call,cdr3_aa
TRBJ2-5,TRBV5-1,ASSPQYQETQY
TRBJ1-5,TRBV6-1,ASSEHGNQPQH
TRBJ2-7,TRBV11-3,ASSETSGVSYEQY
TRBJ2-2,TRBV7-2,ASSPRGGGSSTGELF
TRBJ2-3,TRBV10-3,AISGPGQGATDTQY
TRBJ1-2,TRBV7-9,ASSLSGASYGYT
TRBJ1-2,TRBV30,AWSVTENYGYT
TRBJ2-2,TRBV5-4,ASSFPHPSLRGLIGELF
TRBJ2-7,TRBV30,AWQLSPGGRSYEQY
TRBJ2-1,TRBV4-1,ASSQEGTGGRYNEQF
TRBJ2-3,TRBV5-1,ASSGGITDTQY
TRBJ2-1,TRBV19,ASSPGLGKINEQF
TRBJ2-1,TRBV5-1,ASSLDSGRWNEQF
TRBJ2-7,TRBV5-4,ASSLGGQGVYEQY
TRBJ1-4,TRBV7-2,ASSFEGQGGKLF
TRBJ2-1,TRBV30,AWSVSGYNEQF